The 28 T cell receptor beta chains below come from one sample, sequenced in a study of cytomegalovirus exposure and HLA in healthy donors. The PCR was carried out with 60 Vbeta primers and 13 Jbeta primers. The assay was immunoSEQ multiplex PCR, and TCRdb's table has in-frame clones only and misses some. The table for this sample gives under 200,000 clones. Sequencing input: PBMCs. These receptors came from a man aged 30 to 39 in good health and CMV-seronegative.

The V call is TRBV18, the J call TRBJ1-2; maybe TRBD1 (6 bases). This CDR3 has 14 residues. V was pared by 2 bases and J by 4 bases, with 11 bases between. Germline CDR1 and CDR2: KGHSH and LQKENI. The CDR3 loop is CASSPATGSYGYTF. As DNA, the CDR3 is TGTGCCAGCTCACCAGCGACAGGTTCCTATGGCTACACCTTC.

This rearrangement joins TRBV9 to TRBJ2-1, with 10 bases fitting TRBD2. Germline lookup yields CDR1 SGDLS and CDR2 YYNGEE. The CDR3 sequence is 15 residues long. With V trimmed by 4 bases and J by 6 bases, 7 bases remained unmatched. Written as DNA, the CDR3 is TGTGCCAGCAGCCACAGGACTAGCGGAACCAATGAGCAGTTCTTC. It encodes CASSHRTSGTNEQFF.

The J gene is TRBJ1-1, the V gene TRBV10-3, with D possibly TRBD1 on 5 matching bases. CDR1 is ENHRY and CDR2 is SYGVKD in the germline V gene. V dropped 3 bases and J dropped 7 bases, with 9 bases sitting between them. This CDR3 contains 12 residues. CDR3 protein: CAISDGAGEAFF. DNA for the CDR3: TGTGCCATCAGTGATGGGGCAGGTGAAGCTTTCTTT.

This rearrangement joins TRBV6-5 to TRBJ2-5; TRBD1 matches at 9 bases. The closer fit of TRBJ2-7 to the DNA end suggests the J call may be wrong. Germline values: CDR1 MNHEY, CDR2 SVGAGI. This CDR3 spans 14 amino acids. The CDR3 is CASSKGTGIHEQYF. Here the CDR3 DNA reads TGTGCCAGCAGTAAGGGGACAGGGATCCACGAGCAGTACTTC.

CDR3 bases: TGCAGCGACCGACTAGAAACGGTTGCAGATACGCAGTATTTT. Translation: CSDRLETVADTQYF. This sequence joins TRBV29-1 and TRBJ2-3, with a tentative D call TRBD2 (6 bases). This CDR3 is 14 amino acids long. V was clipped by 7 bases and J by 4 bases, with 18 bases between them. Per the germline V gene, CDR1 is SQVTM and CDR2 is ANQGSEA.

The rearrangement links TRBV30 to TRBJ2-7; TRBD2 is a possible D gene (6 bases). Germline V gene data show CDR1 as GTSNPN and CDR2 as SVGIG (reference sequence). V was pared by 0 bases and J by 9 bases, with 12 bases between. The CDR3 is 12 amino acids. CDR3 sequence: CAWSVLAPVQYF. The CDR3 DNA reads TGTGCCTGGAGTGTACTAGCTCCGGTGCAGTACTTC.

The CDR3 nucleotides are TGTGCCAGCAGCAAACTAGGGGGATCCTACGAGCAGTACTTC. Residues: CASSKLGGSYEQYF. V gene TRBV6-1 combines with J gene TRBJ2-5, with D perhaps TRBD1 (6 bases). The J call may be wrong; the DNA end is better matched by TRBJ2-7. Germline CDR1 MNHNS, CDR2 SASEGT. This CDR3 is built from 14 residues.

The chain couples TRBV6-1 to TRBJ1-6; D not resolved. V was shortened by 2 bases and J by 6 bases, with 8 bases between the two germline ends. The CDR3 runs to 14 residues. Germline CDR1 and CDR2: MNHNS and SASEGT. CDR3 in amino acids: CASSEHFSNSPLHF. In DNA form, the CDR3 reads TGTGCCAGCAGTGAACATTTCAGTAATTCACCCCTCCACTTT.

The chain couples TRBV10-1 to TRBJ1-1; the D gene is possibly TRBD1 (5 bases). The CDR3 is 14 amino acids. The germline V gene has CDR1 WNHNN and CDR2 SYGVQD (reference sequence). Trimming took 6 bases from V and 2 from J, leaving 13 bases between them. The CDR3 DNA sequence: TGCGCCAGCAGGGGGGGGGTGGATAACACTGAAGCTTTCTTT. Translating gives CASRGGVDNTEAFF.

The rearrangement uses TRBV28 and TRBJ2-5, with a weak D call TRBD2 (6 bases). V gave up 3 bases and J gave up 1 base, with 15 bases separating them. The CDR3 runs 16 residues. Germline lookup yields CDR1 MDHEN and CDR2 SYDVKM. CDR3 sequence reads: CASSFGSGTRQETQYF. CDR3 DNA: TGTGCCAGCAGTTTCGGTTCCGGGACTCGCCAAGAGACCCAGTACTTC. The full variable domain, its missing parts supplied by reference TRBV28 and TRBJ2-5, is DVKVTQSSRYLVKRTGEKVFLECVQDMDHENMFWYRQDPGLGLRLIYFSYDVKMKEKGDIPEGYSVSREKKERFSLILESASTNQTSMYLCASSFGSGTRQETQYFGPGTRLLVL.

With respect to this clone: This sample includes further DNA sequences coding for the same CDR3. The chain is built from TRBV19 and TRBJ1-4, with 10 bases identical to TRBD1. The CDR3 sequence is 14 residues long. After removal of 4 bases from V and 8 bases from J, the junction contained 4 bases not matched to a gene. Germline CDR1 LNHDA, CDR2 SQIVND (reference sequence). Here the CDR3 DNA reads TGTGCCAGTAGTACAGGGACAGGGGACGAAAAACTGTTTTTT. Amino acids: CASSTGTGDEKLFF.

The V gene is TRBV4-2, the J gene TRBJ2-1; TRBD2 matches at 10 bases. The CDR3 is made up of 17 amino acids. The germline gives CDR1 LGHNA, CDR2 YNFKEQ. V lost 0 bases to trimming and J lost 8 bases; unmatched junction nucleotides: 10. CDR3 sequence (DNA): TGTGCCAGCAGCCAAGAGGGTAGCGGGGGGCGGGTGGATGAGCAGTTCTTC. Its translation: CASSQEGSGGRVDEQFF.

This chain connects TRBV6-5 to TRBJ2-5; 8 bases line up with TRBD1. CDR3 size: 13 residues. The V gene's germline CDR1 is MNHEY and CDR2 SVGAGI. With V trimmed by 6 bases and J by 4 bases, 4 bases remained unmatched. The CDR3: CASRWTGRETQYF. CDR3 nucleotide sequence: TGTGCCAGCAGATGGACAGGGCGAGAGACCCAGTACTTC.

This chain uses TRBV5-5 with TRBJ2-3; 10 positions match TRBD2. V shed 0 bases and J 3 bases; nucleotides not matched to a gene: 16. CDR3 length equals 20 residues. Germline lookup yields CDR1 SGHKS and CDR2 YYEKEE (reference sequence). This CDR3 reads CASSLVLSGRARLGTDTQYF. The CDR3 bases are TGTGCCAGCAGCTTGGTATTGAGCGGGAGGGCCCGACTGGGTACAGATACGCAGTATTTT.

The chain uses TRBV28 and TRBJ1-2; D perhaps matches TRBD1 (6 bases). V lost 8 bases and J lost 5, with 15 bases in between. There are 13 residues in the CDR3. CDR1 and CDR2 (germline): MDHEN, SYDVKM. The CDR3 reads CASSTGLSYGYTF. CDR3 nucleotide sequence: TGTGCCAGCTCTACAGGGCTGAGTTATGGCTACACCTTC.

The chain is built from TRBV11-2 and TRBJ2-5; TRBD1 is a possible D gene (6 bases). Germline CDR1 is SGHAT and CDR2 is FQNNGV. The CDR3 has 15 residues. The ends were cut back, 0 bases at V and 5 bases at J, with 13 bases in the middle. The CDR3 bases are TGTGCCAGCAGCTTAGAGGCAGGGGTCCAGGAGACCCAGTACTTC. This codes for CASSLEAGVQETQYF. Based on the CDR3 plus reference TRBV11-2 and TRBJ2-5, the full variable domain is EAGVAQSPRYKIIEKRQSVAFWCNPISGHATLYWYQQILGQGPKLLIQFQNNGVVDDSQLPKDRFSAERLKGVDSTLKIQPAKLEDSAVYLCASSLEAGVQETQYFGPGTRLLVL.

DNA of the CDR3: TGTGCCAGCAGCCCTCGGGACAGGGGAAAACTTCCCTATCACTACGAGCAGTACTTC. Its protein is CASSPRDRGKLPYHYEQYF. The chain couples TRBV28 to TRBJ2-7; TRBD1 matches at 10 bases. The CDR3 spans 19 residues. V was pared by 6 bases and J by 3 bases, with 20 bases of the junction left unmatched. Germline V gene data show CDR1 as MDHEN and CDR2 as SYDVKM.

The CDR3 protein is CASSFLAGSEQYF. DNA for the CDR3: TGTGCCAGCAGCTTTCTAGCGGGGAGCGAGCAGTACTTC. This chain connects TRBV11-3 to TRBJ2-7, with TRBD2 matching 9 bases. Germline V gene lookup returns CDR1 SGHNT and CDR2 YENEEA. J gave up 6 bases and V 3 bases, and 3 bases lay outside the gene matches. The CDR3 has 13 amino acids.

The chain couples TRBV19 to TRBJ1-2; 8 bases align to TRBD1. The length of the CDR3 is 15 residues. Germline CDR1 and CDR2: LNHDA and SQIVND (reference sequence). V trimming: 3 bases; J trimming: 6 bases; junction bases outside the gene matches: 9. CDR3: CASSIPGQGGDGYTF. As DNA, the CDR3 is TGTGCCAGTAGTATCCCCGGACAGGGAGGTGATGGCTACACCTTC.

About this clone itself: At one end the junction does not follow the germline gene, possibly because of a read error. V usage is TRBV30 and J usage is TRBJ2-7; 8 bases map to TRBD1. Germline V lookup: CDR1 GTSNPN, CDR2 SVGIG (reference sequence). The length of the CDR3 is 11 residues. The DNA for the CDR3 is TGTGTCTGGACAGGGTCCTACGAGCAGTACTTC. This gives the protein CVWTGSYEQYF.

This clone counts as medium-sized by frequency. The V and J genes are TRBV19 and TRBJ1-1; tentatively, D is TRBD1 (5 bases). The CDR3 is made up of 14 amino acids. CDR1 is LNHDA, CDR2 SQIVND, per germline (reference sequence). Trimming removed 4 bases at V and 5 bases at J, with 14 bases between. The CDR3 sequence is CASSTQGGWTEAFF. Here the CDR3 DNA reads TGTGCCAGTAGTACCCAGGGTGGATGGACTGAAGCTTTCTTT. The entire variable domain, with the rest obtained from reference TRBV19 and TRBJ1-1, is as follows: DGGITQSPKYLFRKEGQNVTLSCEQNLNHDAMYWYRQDPGQGLRLIYYSQIVNDFQKGDIAEGYSVSREKKESFPLTVTSAQKNPTAFYLCASSTQGGWTEAFFGQGTRLTVV.

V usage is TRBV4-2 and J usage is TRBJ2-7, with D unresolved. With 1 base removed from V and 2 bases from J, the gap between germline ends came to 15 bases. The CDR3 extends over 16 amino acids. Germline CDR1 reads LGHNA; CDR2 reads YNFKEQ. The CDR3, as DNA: TGTGCCAGCAGCCAAGGTCTATCAGAGGTAACCTACGAGCAGTACTTC. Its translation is CASSQGLSEVTYEQYF.

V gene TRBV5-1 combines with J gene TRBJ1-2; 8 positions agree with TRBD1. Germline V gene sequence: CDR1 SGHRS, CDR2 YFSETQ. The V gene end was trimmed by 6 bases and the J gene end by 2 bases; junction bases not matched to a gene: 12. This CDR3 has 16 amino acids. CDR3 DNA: TGCGCCAGCACCCTCAGGGGGCTCGGGGGGAACTATGGCTACACCTTC. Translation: CASTLRGLGGNYGYTF.

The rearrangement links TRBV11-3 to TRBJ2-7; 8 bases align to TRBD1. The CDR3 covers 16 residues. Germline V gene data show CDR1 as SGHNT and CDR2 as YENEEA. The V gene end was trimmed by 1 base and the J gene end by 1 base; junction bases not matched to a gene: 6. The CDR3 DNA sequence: TGTGCCAGCAGCTTAGCCAGGGACAGGCGATCCTACGAGCAGTACTTC. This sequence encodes CASSLARDRRSYEQYF.

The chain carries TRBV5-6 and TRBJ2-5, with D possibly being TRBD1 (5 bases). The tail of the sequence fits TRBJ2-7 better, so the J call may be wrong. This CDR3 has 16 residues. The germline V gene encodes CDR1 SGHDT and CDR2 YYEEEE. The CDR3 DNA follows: TGTGCCAGCAGCTTGGGCGTCTTTGGCAGGGAATACGAGCAGTACTTC. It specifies CASSLGVFGREYEQYF.

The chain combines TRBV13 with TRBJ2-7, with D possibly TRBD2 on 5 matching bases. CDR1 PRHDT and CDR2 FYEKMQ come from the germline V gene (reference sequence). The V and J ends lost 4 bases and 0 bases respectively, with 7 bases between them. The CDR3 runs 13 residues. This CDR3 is CASSSGSSYEQYF. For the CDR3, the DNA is TGTGCCAGCAGCTCGGGGAGCTCCTACGAGCAGTACTTC.

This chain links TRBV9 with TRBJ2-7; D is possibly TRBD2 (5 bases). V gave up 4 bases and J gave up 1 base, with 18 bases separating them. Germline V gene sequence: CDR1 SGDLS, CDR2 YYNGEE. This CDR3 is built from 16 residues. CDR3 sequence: CASSQWERILSYEQYF. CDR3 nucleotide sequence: TGTGCCAGCAGCCAATGGGAGAGGATATTATCCTACGAGCAGTACTTC.

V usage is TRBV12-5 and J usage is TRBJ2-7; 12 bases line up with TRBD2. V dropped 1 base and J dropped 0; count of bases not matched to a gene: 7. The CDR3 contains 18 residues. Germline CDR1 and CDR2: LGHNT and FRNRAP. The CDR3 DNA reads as TGTGCTAGTGGTTTGGATACTAGCGGGGGGCATCTCTCCTACGAGCAGTACTTC. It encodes CASGLDTSGGHLSYEQYF.